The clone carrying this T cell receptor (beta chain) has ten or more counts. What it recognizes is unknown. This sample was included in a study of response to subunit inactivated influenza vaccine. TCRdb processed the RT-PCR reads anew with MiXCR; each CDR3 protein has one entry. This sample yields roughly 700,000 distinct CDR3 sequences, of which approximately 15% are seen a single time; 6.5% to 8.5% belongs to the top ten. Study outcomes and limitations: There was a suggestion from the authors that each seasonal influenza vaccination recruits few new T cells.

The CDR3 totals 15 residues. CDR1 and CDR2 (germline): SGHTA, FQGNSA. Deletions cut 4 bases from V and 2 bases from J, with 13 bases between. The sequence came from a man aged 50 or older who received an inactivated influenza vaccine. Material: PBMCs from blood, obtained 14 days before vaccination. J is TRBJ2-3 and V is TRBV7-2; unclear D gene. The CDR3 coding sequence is TGTGCCAGCAGCTCAGGCTCTTTCTACACAGATACGCAGTATTTT. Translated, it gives CASSSGSFYTDTQYF.